A single sample gave rise to the 26 T cell receptor beta chains below, sequenced in a study of blood T cell repertoires in COVID-19. Sequencing used immunoSEQ multiplex PCR; TCRdb keeps in-frame clones, though not all of them. The sample lists 200,000 to 300,000 clones, approximately 89% occurring once. The specimen was PBMCs or T cells enriched from blood (not recorded which). The origin of the receptors is a middle-aged woman with acute COVID-19.

The chain uses TRBV28 and TRBJ1-2; possibly TRBD1 for D (6 bases). CDR1 is MDHEN and CDR2 is SYDVKM in the germline V gene. CDR3 size: 17 residues. V was cut by 5 bases and J by 3 bases, with 22 bases left in between. The CDR3 here is CASSTTLRDNPYYGYTF. The CDR3 coding sequence is TGTGCCAGCAGTACCACCCTCCGGGACAACCCATACTATGGCTACACCTTC.

This clone occurred a few times. V gene TRBV6-2 or TRBV6-3 combines with J gene TRBJ2-1; D might be TRBD2 (5 bases). CDR3 size: 11 residues. V was pared by 6 bases and J by 10 bases, with 10 bases between. Germline V gene sequence: CDR1 MNHEY, CDR2 SVGEGT. The CDR3 loop is CASSLRLEQFF. Here the CDR3 DNA reads TGTGCCAGCAGCCTCCGACTAGAGCAGTTCTTC.

The rearrangement joins TRBV5-4 to TRBJ2-5; TRBD1 matches 9 bases. The germline V gene has CDR1 SGHNT and CDR2 YYREEE (reference sequence). Losses at the gene ends were 2 bases for V and 0 bases for J; bases not matched to a gene: 5. CDR3 length equals 16 residues. CDR3 region: CASSLQGANDQETQYF. CDR3 in DNA: TGTGCCAGCAGCTTACAGGGGGCTAACGACCAAGAGACCCAGTACTTC.

The count of this clone is one. The genes are TRBV19 and TRBJ2-7; 9 bases are shared with TRBD1. Trimming cost V 3 bases and J 5 bases; bases outside gene matches: 8. The germline gives CDR1 LNHDA, CDR2 SQIVND (reference sequence). The CDR3 totals 15 residues. CDR3 DNA: TGTGCCAGTAGTATCCTAGGGGACAGGGTCCACGAGCAGTACTTC. This gives the protein CASSILGDRVHEQYF.

The sample holds one count of this clone. This chain links TRBV7-3 with TRBJ1-5; TRBD1 agrees at 7 bases. Germline assignment: CDR1 SGHTA and CDR2 FQGTGA. The CDR3 has 17 residues. The J segment lost 4 bases and the V segment lost 5 bases, leaving 14 bases of the junction unmatched. The CDR3 protein is CASSQTRGGDENQPQHF. The CDR3, as DNA: TGTGCCAGCAGCCAAACCAGAGGGGGCGACGAAAATCAGCCCCAGCATTTT.

The chain uses TRBV27 and TRBJ1-6; D not resolved. This CDR3 is 13 amino acids long. The germline CDR1 and CDR2 sequences are MNHEY and SMNVEV (reference sequence). V gave up 5 bases and J gave up 8 bases, with 10 bases separating them. The CDR3 region is CASSPQIHSPLHF. Here the CDR3 DNA reads TGTGCCAGCAGTCCTCAGATCCATTCACCCCTCCACTTT.

The chain is built from TRBV6-1 and TRBJ1-2; tentative D call: TRBD1 (5 bases). In germline, CDR1 is MNHNS, CDR2 SASEGT. This CDR3 has 15 residues. The ends were cut back, 0 bases at V and 6 bases at J, with 14 bases in the middle. The CDR3 loop is CASSEASAGDNGYTF. The CDR3 DNA reads TGTGCCAGCAGTGAAGCGTCCGCGGGGGATAATGGCTACACCTTC.

V gene TRBV28 combines with J gene TRBJ1-2, with D unresolved. In germline, CDR1 is MDHEN, CDR2 SYDVKM. Trimming removed 0 bases from V and 2 bases from J, with 7 bases in between. The CDR3 is made up of 14 amino acids. Written as DNA, the CDR3 is TGTGCCAGCAGTTTATGGTCCGGGAACTATGGCTACACCTTC. Translation: CASSLWSGNYGYTF.

This chain joins TRBV18 and TRBJ1-1; D gene uncertain. V was cut by 6 bases and J by 4 bases, with 12 bases left in between. Germline V gives CDR1 KGHSH, CDR2 LQKENI. The length of the CDR3 is 13 residues. Here the CDR3 reads CASSREGPTEAFF. In DNA, the CDR3 is TGTGCCAGCTCGAGGGAAGGCCCCACTGAAGCTTTCTTT. Looking up the rest from reference TRBV18 and TRBJ1-1 gives the full variable domain: NAGVMQNPRHLVRRRGQEARLRCSPMKGHSHVYWYRQLPEEGLKFMVYLQKENIIDESGMPKERFSAEFPKEGPSILRIQQVVRGDSAAYFCASSREGPTEAFFGQGTRLTVV.

The V gene is TRBV19, the J gene TRBJ2-3, with 10 bases lining up with TRBD2. Trimming at V came to 5 bases and at J to 0 bases, leaving 8 bases not matched to a gene. Germline V gives CDR1 LNHDA, CDR2 SQIVND (reference sequence). CDR3 size: 17 residues. This chain's CDR3 is CASSPNEAGGSTDTQYF. The CDR3 region has the DNA TGTGCCAGTAGTCCGAACGAAGCGGGAGGGAGCACAGATACGCAGTATTTT. Looking up the rest from reference TRBV19 and TRBJ2-3 gives the full variable domain: DGGITQSPKYLFRKEGQNVTLSCEQNLNHDAMYWYRQDPGQGLRLIYYSQIVNDFQKGDIAEGYSVSREKKESFPLTVTSAQKNPTAFYLCASSPNEAGGSTDTQYFGPGTRLTVL.

This chain connects TRBV28 to TRBJ1-4, with a tentative D call TRBD1 (5 bases). The CDR3 sequence is 13 residues long. V was clipped by 3 bases and J by 7 bases, with 9 bases between them. Germline V CDR1 and CDR2: MDHEN, SYDVKM. The CDR3 nucleotides are TGTGCCAGCAGTTTGGGGGGTGGTGAAAAACTGTTTTTT. Translated: CASSLGGGEKLFF. Full variable domain (remainder filled in from reference TRBV28 and TRBJ1-4): DVKVTQSSRYLVKRTGEKVFLECVQDMDHENMFWYRQDPGLGLRLIYFSYDVKMKEKGDIPEGYSVSREKKERFSLILESASTNQTSMYLCASSLGGGEKLFFGSGTQLSVL.

V is TRBV2 and J is TRBJ1-5; possibly TRBD1 for D (5 bases). This CDR3 comprises 15 residues. Germline CDR1 reads SNHLY; CDR2 reads FYNNEI. V was trimmed by 7 bases and J by 2 bases, leaving 15 bases between them. This CDR3 reads CASNWGDSRNQPQHF. CDR3 sequence (DNA): TGTGCCAGCAACTGGGGGGACTCTCGCAATCAGCCCCAGCATTTT.

The V call is TRBV4-2, the J call TRBJ2-2; TRBD2 matches 12 bases. J lost 5 bases, V lost 1 base, and 8 bases had no gene match. The CDR3 runs 18 residues. CDR1 and CDR2 (germline): LGHNA, YNFKEQ. This chain's CDR3 is CASSQGQASGRGTGELFF. The CDR3 DNA reads TGTGCCAGCAGCCAAGGTCAGGCTAGCGGGAGGGGGACCGGGGAGCTGTTTTTT.

The J gene is TRBJ2-7, the V gene TRBV27; 7 bases are a match to TRBD1. The V and J ends lost 6 bases and 6 bases, in that order; junction bases with no gene match: 8. There are 13 residues in the CDR3. Germline values: CDR1 MNHEY, CDR2 SMNVEV (reference sequence). CDR3 amino acids: CASRLTGIGEQYF. DNA of the CDR3: TGTGCCAGCAGACTGACAGGGATCGGCGAGCAGTACTTC.

The chain has TRBV5-1 and TRBJ2-3; perhaps TRBD1 as D (5 bases). The CDR3 length is 16 residues. The V and J ends lost 4 bases and 2 bases respectively, with 17 bases between them. From germline, CDR1 is SGHRS and CDR2 YFSETQ. The DNA of the CDR3 is TGCGCCAGCAGCCCCGCCTGGGGCCAACTCACAGATACGCAGTATTTT. Protein product: CASSPAWGQLTDTQYF.

The rearrangement uses TRBV11-2 and TRBJ1-1, with D hard to call. The length of the CDR3 is 11 residues. V shed 5 bases and J shed 7 bases, with 8 bases lying between them. Per the germline V gene, CDR1 is SGHAT and CDR2 is FQNNGV. DNA of the CDR3: TGTGCCAGCAGCCCCGCAGGTGAAGCTTTCTTT. Translation gives CASSPAGEAFF.

The chain recombines TRBV28 with TRBJ1-2; TRBD1 matches 9 bases. The CDR3 totals 15 residues. Germline V gene lookup returns CDR1 MDHEN and CDR2 SYDVKM. V lost 3 bases, J lost 8 bases, and 10 bases stayed unmatched. Written as DNA, the CDR3 is TGTGCCAGCAGTTTCCAGGGACAGGGCGGGGGAGGCTACACCTTC. Translated: CASSFQGQGGGGYTF.

The sample holds a few counts of this clone. This rearrangement joins TRBV30 to TRBJ2-2; 9 positions match TRBD2. The CDR3 totals 14 residues. V trimming: 3 bases; J trimming: 6 bases; junction bases outside the gene matches: 5. Germline V gives CDR1 GTSNPN, CDR2 SVGIG (reference sequence). The CDR3 DNA reads as TGTGCCTGGAGAGGCGGGAGGGCCCCCGGGGAGCTGTTTTTT. Amino acid sequence: CAWRGGRAPGELFF.

This clone was counted many times. This rearrangement joins TRBV6-5 to TRBJ1-1, with D hard to call. CDR1 MNHEY and CDR2 SVGAGI come from the germline V gene. V lost 4 bases to trimming and J lost 1 base, with 7 bases between them. The CDR3 runs 13 residues. This chain's CDR3 is CASSFHRNTEAFF. CDR3 bases: TGTGCCAGCAGTTTTCACAGGAACACTGAAGCTTTCTTT.

The genes are TRBV12-2 and TRBJ1-2; the table's D call, TRBD1, was not checked against the DNA. TRBV12-2 is given as a pseudogene. The CDR3 loop spans 16 amino acids. CDR3 nucleotide sequence: TGTGCAAGTCGCCCAACTGGGGCAATACATAACTATGGCTACACCTTC. Encoded protein: CASRPTGAIHNYGYTF.

This chain uses TRBV28 with TRBJ2-3, with D unresolved. V lost 3 bases and J 0 bases, leaving 7 bases between the germline ends. This CDR3 region has 14 residues. The germline gives CDR1 MDHEN, CDR2 SYDVKM. The CDR3 DNA sequence: TGTGCCAGCAGTTTGAGTGCTAGCACAGATACGCAGTATTTT. It specifies CASSLSASTDTQYF.

This sequence joins TRBV25-1 and TRBJ1-2; 12 nucleotides agree with TRBD1. V lost 5 bases, J lost 8 bases, and 9 bases stayed unmatched. The CDR3 is 15 amino acids. From germline, CDR1 is MGHDK and CDR2 SYGVNS. Here the CDR3 reads CASSYSGTGGAGYTF. The CDR3 coding sequence is TGTGCCAGCAGTTATTCCGGGACAGGGGGCGCGGGCTACACCTTC.

The chain has TRBV20-1 and TRBJ1-2; 12 bases map to TRBD1. V gave up 3 bases and J gave up 2 bases; unmatched junction bases: 7. CDR1 and CDR2 (germline): DFQATT, SNEGSKA (reference sequence). The length of the CDR3 is 16 residues. The CDR3 nucleotides read TGCAGTGCTAGTGGGGGACAGGGGGCTTCGAACTATGGCTACACCTTC. It specifies CSASGGQGASNYGYTF.

V usage is TRBV3-1 (or the pseudogene TRBV3-2) and J usage is TRBJ2-5; D is possibly TRBD1 (7 bases). Germline-derived CDR1 and CDR2 are LGHDT and YNNKEL (reference sequence). This CDR3 spans 17 amino acids. Trimming removed 6 bases from V and 4 bases from J, with 24 bases in between. CDR3 sequence (DNA): TGTGCCAGCAGTCCGCCAAAGGGCAGGGGGGTAAGAGAGACCCAGTACTTC. It is translated as CASSPPKGRGVRETQYF.

The J gene is TRBJ2-2, the V gene TRBV2, with D maybe TRBD2 (6 bases). V lost 10 bases and J 2 bases, leaving 17 bases between the germline ends. The CDR3 runs 15 residues. CDR1 is SNHLY, CDR2 FYNNEI, per germline. This chain's CDR3 is CATLATPGNTGELFF. The CDR3 DNA reads as TGTGCCACCCTAGCGACTCCGGGAAACACCGGGGAGCTGTTTTTT.

This rearrangement joins TRBV25-1 to TRBJ1-6, with 10 bases fitting TRBD1. The CDR3 sequence is 17 residues long. Germline CDR1 and CDR2: MGHDK and SYGVNS. The junction had 15 bases not matched to a gene; V was cut back by 6 bases and J by 10 bases. The CDR3 loop is CASSPGGTGVVGSPLHF. DNA of the CDR3: TGTGCCAGCAGCCCGGGGGGGACAGGGGTTGTGGGATCACCCCTCCACTTT.